This T cell receptor beta chain was profiled in a study of T cells in localized non-small cell lung cancer. Study outcomes and limitations: Median detection of top 100 tumor clones in adjacent lung was 55 to 60 clones. Uninvolved adjacent lung showed higher T cell clonality than tumor. With higher T cell density in blood came longer overall survival.

Unmatched junction bases numbered 5, after V lost 4 bases and J lost 3 bases. CDR1 ENHRY and CDR2 SYGVKD come from the germline V gene. This CDR3 contains 15 residues. TCRdb's copy holds only in-frame clones and misses some; the assay was immunoSEQ multiplex PCR. The data contain tens of thousands of clones, approximately 81% of them singletons. Worth noting for this clone: Antigen: not known.

The specimen comprised peripheral blood mononuclear cells, sampled before any cancer treatment. V usage is TRBV10-3 and J usage is TRBJ2-7, with TRBD2 identical over 11 bases. This TCR was sampled from a male donor older than 55 with stage II lung adenocarcinoma. Here the CDR3 DNA reads TGTGCCATCAGTGTCGAGACTAGCGGGAACTACGAGCAGTACTTC. Translated, it gives CAISVETSGNYEQYF.